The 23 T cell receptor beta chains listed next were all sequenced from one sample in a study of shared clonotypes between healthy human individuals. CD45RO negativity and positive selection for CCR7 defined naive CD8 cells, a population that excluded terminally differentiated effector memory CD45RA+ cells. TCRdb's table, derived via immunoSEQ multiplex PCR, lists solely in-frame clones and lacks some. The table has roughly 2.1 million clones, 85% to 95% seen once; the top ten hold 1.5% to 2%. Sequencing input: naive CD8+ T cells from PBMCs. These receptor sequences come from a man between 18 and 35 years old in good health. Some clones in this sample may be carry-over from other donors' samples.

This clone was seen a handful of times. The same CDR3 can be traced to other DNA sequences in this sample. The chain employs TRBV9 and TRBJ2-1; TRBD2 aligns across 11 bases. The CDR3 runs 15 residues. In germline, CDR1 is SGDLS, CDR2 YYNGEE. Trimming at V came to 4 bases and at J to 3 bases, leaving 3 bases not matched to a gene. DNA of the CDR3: TGTGCCAGCAGCCCCGGGACTAGCGGCTACAATGAGCAGTTCTTC. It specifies CASSPGTSGYNEQFF.

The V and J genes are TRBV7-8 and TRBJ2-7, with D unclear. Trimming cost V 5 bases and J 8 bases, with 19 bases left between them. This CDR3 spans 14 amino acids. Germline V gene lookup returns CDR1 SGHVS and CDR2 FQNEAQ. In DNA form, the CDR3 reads TGTGCCAGCAGCGCCAAACCGGGTCCTGGAAAGCAGTACTTC. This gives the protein CASSAKPGPGKQYF.

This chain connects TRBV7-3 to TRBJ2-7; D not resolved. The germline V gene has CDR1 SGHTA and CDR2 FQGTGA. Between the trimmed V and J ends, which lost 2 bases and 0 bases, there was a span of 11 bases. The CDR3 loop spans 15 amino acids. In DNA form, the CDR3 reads TGTGCCAGCAGCTTAGGTCTCCTGAGCTCCTACGAGCAGTACTTC. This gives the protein CASSLGLLSSYEQYF.

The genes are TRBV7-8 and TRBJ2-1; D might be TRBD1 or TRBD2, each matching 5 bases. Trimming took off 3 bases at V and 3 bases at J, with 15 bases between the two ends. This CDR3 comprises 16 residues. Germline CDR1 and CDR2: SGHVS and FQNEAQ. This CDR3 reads CASSLIRGGGYNEQFF. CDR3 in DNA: TGTGCCAGCAGCTTGATTAGAGGTGGGGGCTACAATGAGCAGTTCTTC.

The CDR3 loop is CASSTTGTESYEQYF. The CDR3 DNA is TGTGCCAGCAGCACGACGGGGACAGAATCGTACGAGCAGTACTTC. The chain recombines TRBV21-1 with TRBJ2-7; no DNA check was done on the table's D call, TRBD1. TRBV21-1 is tagged as a pseudogene. The CDR3 contains 15 residues.

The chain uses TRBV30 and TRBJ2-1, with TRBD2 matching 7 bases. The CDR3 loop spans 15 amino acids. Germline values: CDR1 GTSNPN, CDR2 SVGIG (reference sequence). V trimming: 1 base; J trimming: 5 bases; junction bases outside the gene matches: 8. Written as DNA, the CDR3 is TGTGCCTGGAGTGACCATCGGGGGGTCGACAATGAGCAGTTCTTC. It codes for CAWSDHRGVDNEQFF.

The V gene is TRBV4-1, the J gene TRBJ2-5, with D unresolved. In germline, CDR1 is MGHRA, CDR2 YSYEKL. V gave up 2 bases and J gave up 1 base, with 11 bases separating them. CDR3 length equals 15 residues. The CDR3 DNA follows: TGCGCCAGCAGCCAAACGCTGGCGGTCCAAGAGACCCAGTACTTC. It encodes CASSQTLAVQETQYF.

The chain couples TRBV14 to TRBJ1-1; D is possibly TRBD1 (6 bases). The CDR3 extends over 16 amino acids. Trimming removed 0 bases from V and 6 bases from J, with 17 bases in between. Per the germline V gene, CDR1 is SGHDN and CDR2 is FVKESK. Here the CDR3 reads CASSQEILRGAAEAFF. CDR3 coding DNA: TGTGCCAGCAGCCAAGAAATCTTGAGGGGGGCGGCTGAAGCTTTCTTT.

The CDR3 is CASMGSGSLSYEQYF. The CDR3 DNA sequence: TGTGCCAGCATGGGCAGCGGGAGCTTATCCTACGAGCAGTACTTC. This chain uses TRBV2 with TRBJ2-7; the match to TRBD2 covers 8 bases. There are 15 residues in the CDR3. CDR1 is SNHLY and CDR2 is FYNNEI in the germline V gene. Trimming took 7 bases from V and 1 from J; bases not matched to a gene: 9.

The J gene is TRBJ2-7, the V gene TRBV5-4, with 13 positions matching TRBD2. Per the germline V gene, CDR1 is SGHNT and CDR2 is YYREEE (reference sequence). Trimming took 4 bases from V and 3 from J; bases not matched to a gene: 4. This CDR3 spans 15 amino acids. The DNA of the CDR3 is TGTGCCAGCAGCCCCGGGACTAGCGGGGACTACGAGCAGTACTTC. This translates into CASSPGTSGDYEQYF.

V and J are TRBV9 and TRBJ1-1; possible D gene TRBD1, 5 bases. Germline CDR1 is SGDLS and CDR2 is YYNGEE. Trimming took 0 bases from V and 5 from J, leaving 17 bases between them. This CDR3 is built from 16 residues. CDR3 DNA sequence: TGTGCCAGCAGCGTAGGGTCCGGGGGTTATAGGACTGAAGCTTTCTTT. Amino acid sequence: CASSVGSGGYRTEAFF.

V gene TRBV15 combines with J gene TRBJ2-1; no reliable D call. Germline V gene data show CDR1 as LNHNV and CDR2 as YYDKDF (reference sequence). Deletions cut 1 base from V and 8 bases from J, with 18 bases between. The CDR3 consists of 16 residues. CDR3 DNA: TGTGCCACCAGCAGAGGGGAAGGCGTGCTGAGAGATGAGCAGTTCTTC. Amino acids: CATSRGEGVLRDEQFF. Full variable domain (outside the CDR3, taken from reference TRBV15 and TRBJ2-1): DAMVIQNPRYQVTQFGKPVTLSCSQTLNHNVMYWYQQKSSQAPKLLFHYYDKDFNNEADTPDNFQSRRPNTSFCFLDIRSPGLGDTAMYLCATSRGEGVLRDEQFFGPGTRLTVL.

The CDR3 region is CASGGLQETQYF. CDR3 coding DNA: TGTGCCAGCGGTGGGCTCCAAGAGACCCAGTACTTC. The rearrangement joins TRBV28 to TRBJ2-5; unclear D gene. Germline V lookup: CDR1 MDHEN, CDR2 SYDVKM. The CDR3 has 12 amino acids. Trimming stripped 8 bases from V and 1 base from J, with 8 bases between.

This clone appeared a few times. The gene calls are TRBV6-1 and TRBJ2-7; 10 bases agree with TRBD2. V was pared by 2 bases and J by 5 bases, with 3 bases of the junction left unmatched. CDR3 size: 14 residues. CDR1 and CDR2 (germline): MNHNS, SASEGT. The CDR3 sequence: CASSELAGAHEQYF. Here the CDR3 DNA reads TGTGCCAGCAGTGAACTAGCGGGAGCCCACGAGCAGTACTTC.

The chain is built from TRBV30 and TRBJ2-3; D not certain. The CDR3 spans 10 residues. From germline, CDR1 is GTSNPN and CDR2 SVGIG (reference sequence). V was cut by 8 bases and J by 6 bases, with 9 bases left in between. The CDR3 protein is CAPVVDTQYF. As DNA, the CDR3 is TGTGCCCCCGTCGTGGATACGCAGTATTTT.

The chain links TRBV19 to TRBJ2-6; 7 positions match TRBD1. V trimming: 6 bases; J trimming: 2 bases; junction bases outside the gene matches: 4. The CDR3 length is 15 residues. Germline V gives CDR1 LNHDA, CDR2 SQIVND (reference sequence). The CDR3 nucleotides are TGTGCCAGTAGCCTCACAGGGGCTGGGGCCAACGTCCTGACTTTC. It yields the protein CASSLTGAGANVLTF.

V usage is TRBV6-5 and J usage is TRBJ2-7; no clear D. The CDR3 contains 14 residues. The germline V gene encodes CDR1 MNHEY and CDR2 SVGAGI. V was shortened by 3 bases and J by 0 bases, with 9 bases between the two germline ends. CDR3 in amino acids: CASSYYESSYEQYF. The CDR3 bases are TGTGCCAGCAGTTATTACGAAAGCTCCTACGAGCAGTACTTC.

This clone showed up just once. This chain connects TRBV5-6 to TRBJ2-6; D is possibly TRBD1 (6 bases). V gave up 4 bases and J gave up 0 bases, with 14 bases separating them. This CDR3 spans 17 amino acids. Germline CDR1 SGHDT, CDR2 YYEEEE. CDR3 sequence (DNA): TGTGCCAGCAGCCCGTCGAACAGGGTCTCTGGGGCCAACGTCCTGACTTTC. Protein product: CASSPSNRVSGANVLTF. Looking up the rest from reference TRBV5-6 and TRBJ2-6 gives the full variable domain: DAGVTQSPTHLIKTRGQQVTLRCSPKSGHDTVSWYQQALGQGPQFIFQYYEEEERQRGNFPDRFSGHQFPNYSSELNVNALLLGDSALYLCASSPSNRVSGANVLTFGAGSRLTVL.

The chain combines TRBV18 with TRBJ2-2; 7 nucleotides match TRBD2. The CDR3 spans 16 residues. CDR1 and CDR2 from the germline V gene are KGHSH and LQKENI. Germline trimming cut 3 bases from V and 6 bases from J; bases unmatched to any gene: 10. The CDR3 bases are TGTGCCAGCTCACCGCAGCGGGGATTTAGGGCCGGGGAGCTGTTTTTT. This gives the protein CASSPQRGFRAGELFF.

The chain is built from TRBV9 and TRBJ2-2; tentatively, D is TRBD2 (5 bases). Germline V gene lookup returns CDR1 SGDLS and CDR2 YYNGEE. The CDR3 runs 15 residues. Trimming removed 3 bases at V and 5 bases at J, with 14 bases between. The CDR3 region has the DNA TGTGCCAGCAGCGCCGCCGGACTGCTAACCGGGGAGCTGTTTTTT. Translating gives CASSAAGLLTGELFF.

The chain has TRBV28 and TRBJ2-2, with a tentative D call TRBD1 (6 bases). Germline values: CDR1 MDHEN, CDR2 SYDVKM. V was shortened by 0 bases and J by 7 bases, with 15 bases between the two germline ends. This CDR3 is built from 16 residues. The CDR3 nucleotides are TGTGCCAGCAGTTTATGGTCCGGGACAAATGGCGGGGAGCTGTTTTTT. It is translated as CASSLWSGTNGGELFF. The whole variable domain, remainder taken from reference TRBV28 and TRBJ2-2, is DVKVTQSSRYLVKRTGEKVFLECVQDMDHENMFWYRQDPGLGLRLIYFSYDVKMKEKGDIPEGYSVSREKKERFSLILESASTNQTSMYLCASSLWSGTNGGELFFGEGSRLTVL.

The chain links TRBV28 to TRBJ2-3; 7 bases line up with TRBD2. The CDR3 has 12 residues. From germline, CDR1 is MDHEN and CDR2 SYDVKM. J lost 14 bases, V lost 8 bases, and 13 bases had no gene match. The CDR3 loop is CASVKAGPGPYF. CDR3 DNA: TGTGCCAGCGTTAAAGCGGGACCTGGCCCGTATTTT.

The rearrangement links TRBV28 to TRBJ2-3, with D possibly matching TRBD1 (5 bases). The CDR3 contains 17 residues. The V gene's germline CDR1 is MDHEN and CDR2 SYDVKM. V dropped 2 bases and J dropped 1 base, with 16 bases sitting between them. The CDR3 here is CASSLEVFQGGTDTQYF. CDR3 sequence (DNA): TGTGCCAGCAGTTTAGAGGTCTTTCAAGGGGGCACAGATACGCAGTATTTT.